The rows below give T cell receptor beta chains drawn from one sample of a study of blood T cell repertoires in COVID-19. Measured with immunoSEQ multiplex PCR; TCRdb has only the in-frame clones, and not every one. The repertoire has about 200,000 clones, 86% of them found once; the top ten carry about 2%. Source material: peripheral blood. The receptors come from a man aged 25-45 years who had recovered from COVID-19. CDR3s leave out the opening cysteine and the closing phenylalanine or tryptophan.

v_call cdr3_aa
TRBV5-1 ASSFSDFSSGNTIY
TRBV27 ASSFRQAAWEQY
TRBV11-2 ASSQGRSNTEAF
TRBV6-4 ASSPNRDYKNTEAF
TRBV12-5 ASGSRDGHNEQF
TRBV5-1 ASSPDSSSGANVLT
TRBV29-1 SVEAGGPIWGAF
TRBV19 ASSSTGGLEQY
TRBV4-1 ASSLQGQGRIRYEQY
TRBV5-1 ASSLTGGRNTEAF
TRBV29-1 SVLRTSGGTDTQY
TRBV5-1 ASSRTGDNYEQY
TRBV7-9 ASSLGRGGEPRSGYT
TRBV7-9 ASSLAPHLPYTDTQY
TRBV9 ASSSDREAF
TRBV6-5 ASSRQGVVGYT
TRBV9 ASSVGAEAGLKAF
TRBV7-9 ASSPRTGLGGYT
TRBV9 ASSPRDSPRMAQY
TRBV10-1 ASQGATGELF
TRBV11-2 ASNLQGGTDTQY
TRBV25-1 ASSAGMWGHNEQF
TRBV6-6 ASSQALTGGNTIY
TRBV14 ASSYYTGNTEAF
TRBV3-1/TRBV3-2 ASSRYFIQY
TRBV4-1 ASSPGQDSYEQY
TRBV7-2 ASSLGLEVTQY
TRBV15 ATSRQGSGYEQY
TRBV11-3 ASSLNRISEAF
TRBV10-1 ASSGGASIDTQY
TRBV30 AWSSSSNQPQH
TRBV9 ASSVAFGGQVTDTQY
TRBV4-1 ASSPDRRVGGYT